This passage covers 9 T cell receptor beta chains from one sample sequenced in a study of T-cell reconstitution after alpha-beta-depleted transplantation in children. Molecular barcoding with unique molecular identifiers was used for the TCRbeta library. Using its own MiXCR run on the PCR reads, TCRdb lists one record per CDR3 protein. The sample lists hundreds of thousands of distinct CDR3 sequences, about 15% occurring once. Material: PBMCs, mostly from graft donor cells, obtained 360 days after TCRalphabeta/CD19-depleted stem cell transplant. These receptors came from a male patient younger than 18 who had a stem cell transplant for acute lymphoblastic leukemia, so the T cells may come from the graft donor.

The J gene is TRBJ2-1, the V gene TRBV15; no firm D call. V gave up 0 bases and J gave up 13 bases, with 16 bases separating them. CDR1 and CDR2 from the germline V gene are LNHNV and YYDKDF (reference sequence). This CDR3 is built from 14 residues. CDR3 bases: TGTGCCACCAGCAGAGAGGGTGGCCTATTGAATCAGTTCTTC. Translation gives CATSREGGLLNQFF.

This clonotype appeared many times. The chain combines TRBV7-3 with TRBJ2-2; D uncertain. V lost 1 base and J lost 1, with 4 bases in between. CDR3 length equals 14 residues. The germline V gene has CDR1 SGHTA and CDR2 FQGTGA. CDR3: CASSLKGNTGELFF. CDR3 coding DNA: TGTGCCAGCAGCTTAAAGGGGAACACCGGGGAGCTGTTTTTT.

This clonotype has just a few counts. The rearrangement joins TRBV12-3 or TRBV12-4 to TRBJ1-5; unclear D gene. V was trimmed by 2 bases and J by 3 bases, leaving 11 bases between them. The CDR3 has 15 residues. CDR3 bases: TGTGCCAGCAGTTTAAGGATGCGGGACAATCAGCCCCAGCATTTT. It encodes CASSLRMRDNQPQHF.

This sequence joins TRBV27 and TRBJ2-7; tentatively, D is TRBD2 (5 bases). The CDR3 loop spans 13 amino acids. V was cut by 5 bases and J by 5 bases, with 13 bases left in between. Germline V gene lookup returns CDR1 MNHEY and CDR2 SMNVEV (reference sequence). This chain's CDR3 is CASSPWGEDEQYF. The DNA of the CDR3 is TGTGCCAGCAGTCCATGGGGAGAGGACGAGCAGTACTTC.

The chain employs TRBV6-1 and TRBJ2-1, with 7 bases that match TRBD2. The V and J ends lost 5 bases and 4 bases, in that order; junction bases with no gene match: 11. The V gene's germline CDR1 is MNHNS and CDR2 SASEGT. This CDR3 spans 16 amino acids. CDR3: CASSTLEGRAYNEQFF. The CDR3 DNA reads TGTGCCAGCAGTACCCTCGAGGGGAGGGCATACAATGAGCAGTTCTTC.

A few counts support this clonotype. The V and J genes are TRBV5-1 and TRBJ2-7, with 8 bases aligning to TRBD2. With V trimmed by 3 bases and J by 2 bases, 16 bases remained unmatched. There are 18 residues in the CDR3. CDR1 and CDR2 from the germline V gene are SGHRS and YFSETQ. Here the CDR3 reads CASSSDREGLSGTYEQYF. CDR3 sequence (DNA): TGCGCCAGCAGCTCGGATCGGGAAGGTCTTAGCGGGACCTACGAGCAGTACTTC. The full variable domain, with the rest looked up from reference TRBV5-1 and TRBJ2-7, is KAGVTQTPRYLIKTRGQQVTLSCSPISGHRSVSWYQQTPGQGLQFLFEYFSETQRNKGNFPGRFSGRQFSNSRSEMNVSTLELGDSALYLCASSSDREGLSGTYEQYFGPGTRLTVT.

A few counts support this clonotype. The chain has TRBV27 and TRBJ1-1; D possibly corresponds to TRBD1 (6 bases). V dropped 6 bases and J dropped 0 bases, with 14 bases sitting between them. Germline values: CDR1 MNHEY, CDR2 SMNVEV (reference sequence). The CDR3 covers 15 residues. CDR3 in DNA: TGTGCCAGCAGACCCCGGACAGTCATGAACACTGAAGCTTTCTTT. This codes for CASRPRTVMNTEAFF.

This clonotype was counted only a few times. This chain joins TRBV5-1 and TRBJ2-7; D is tentatively TRBD1 or TRBD2 (5 bases each). The germline gives CDR1 SGHRS, CDR2 YFSETQ. The ends were cut back, 4 bases at V and 0 bases at J, with 17 bases in the middle. There are 16 residues in the CDR3. CDR3 in DNA: TGCGCCAGCAGCATTCAGGGACCCTTTACCTCCTACGAGCAGTACTTC. This translates into CASSIQGPFTSYEQYF.

This clonotype has more than one count but fewer than ten. The rearrangement uses TRBV15 and TRBJ1-5; the match to TRBD1 covers 8 bases. With 3 bases clipped from V and 4 bases from J, the junction kept 2 bases outside the gene matches. The CDR3 runs to 14 residues. CDR1 and CDR2 from the germline V gene are LNHNV and YYDKDF (reference sequence). The CDR3 bases are TGTGCCACCAGCAGGGGGACAGGAAATCAGCCCCAGCATTTT. This sequence encodes CATSRGTGNQPQHF.